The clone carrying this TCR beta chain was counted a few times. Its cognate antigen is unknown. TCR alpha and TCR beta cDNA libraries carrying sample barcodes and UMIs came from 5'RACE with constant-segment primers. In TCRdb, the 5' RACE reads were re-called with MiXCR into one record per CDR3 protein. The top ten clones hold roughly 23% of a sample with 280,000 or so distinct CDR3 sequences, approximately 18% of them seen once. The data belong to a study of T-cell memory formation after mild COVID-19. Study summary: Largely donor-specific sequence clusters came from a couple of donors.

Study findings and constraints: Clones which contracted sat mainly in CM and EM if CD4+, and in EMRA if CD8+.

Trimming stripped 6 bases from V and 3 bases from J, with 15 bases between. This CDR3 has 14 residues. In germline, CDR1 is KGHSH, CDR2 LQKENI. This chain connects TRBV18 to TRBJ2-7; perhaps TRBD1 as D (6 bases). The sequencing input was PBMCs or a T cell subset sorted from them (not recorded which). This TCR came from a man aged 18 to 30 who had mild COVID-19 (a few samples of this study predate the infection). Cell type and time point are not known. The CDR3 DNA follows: TGTGCCAGCTCTGGCCGGACAGATTACTACGAGCAGTACTTC. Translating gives CASSGRTDYYEQYF.